This T cell receptor (beta chain) is from a study of T cell responses to AZD1222 COVID-19 vaccine. Study-wide points: The span of vaccine-associated CD4 TCRs extended across spike, with dominance at 160-218 and 743-854. The sample set comprised mostly white British donors with more females, and clonal diversity was possibly underestimated. There were repertoire samples only from the period after the peak T cell response. Baseline testing showed seropositivity in only five or six AZD1222 recipients.

Only in-frame clones appear in the TCRdb table, and some are missing; sequencing was by immunoSEQ multiplex PCR. This table has 70,000 or so clones, roughly 91% appearing once. As concerns this clone: Antigen unknown.

Losses at the gene ends were 6 bases for V and 2 bases for J; bases not matched to a gene: 8. Germline CDR1 is SQVTM and CDR2 is ANQGSEA. This CDR3 has 14 amino acids. This sequence was found in an adult in good health. The chain employs TRBV29-1 and TRBJ1-1, with 8 bases fitting TRBD1. The specimen comprised peripheral blood, sampled on day 0 of AZD1222 vaccination. CDR3 in DNA: TGCAGCGTCAATGACAGGGGATTAAACACTGAAGCTTTCTTT. Amino acid sequence: CSVNDRGLNTEAFF.